The 16 T cell receptor beta chains below all came from one sample that was sequenced in a study of T cell changes during pregnancy in multiple sclerosis. Generated by immunoSEQ multiplex PCR, the TCRdb table keeps only in-frame clones and is missing some. Counted here are fewer than 35,000 clones, 75% to 95% occurring once; the ten biggest clones make up over 3.5%. Sequenced here: CD8+ T cells from peripheral blood mononuclear cells, sampled in the second trimester of pregnancy. The receptors originated from a female donor with multiple sclerosis, enrolled in a pregnancy study.

The genes are TRBV19 and TRBJ2-5; D is uncertain. The CDR3 sequence is 13 residues long. Trimming took 1 base from V and 7 from J, leaving 10 bases between them. Germline CDR1 and CDR2: LNHDA and SQIVND (reference sequence). In nucleotides, the CDR3 is TGTGCCAGTAGTATAGCCGAACCGGGGACCCAGTACTTC. It encodes CASSIAEPGTQYF. Filled out from reference TRBV19 and TRBJ2-5, the complete variable domain reads DGGITQSPKYLFRKEGQNVTLSCEQNLNHDAMYWYRQDPGQGLRLIYYSQIVNDFQKGDIAEGYSVSREKKESFPLTVTSAQKNPTAFYLCASSIAEPGTQYFGPGTRLLVL.

The V and J genes are TRBV5-1 and TRBJ1-1; D is possibly TRBD1 (6 bases). V was trimmed by 5 bases and J by 3 bases, leaving 20 bases between them. CDR1 is SGHRS, CDR2 YFSETQ, per germline. The CDR3 is 16 amino acids. The CDR3 coding sequence is TGCGCCAGCAGTTTTCGGGACAATCAGAGGTACACTGAAGCTTTCTTT. Translation: CASSFRDNQRYTEAFF.

This chain joins TRBV4-1 and TRBJ2-3; weak D call: TRBD2 (6 bases). The CDR3 contains 15 residues. Germline V gene lookup returns CDR1 MGHRA and CDR2 YSYEKL. The V and J ends lost 0 bases and 4 bases respectively, with 11 bases between them. The CDR3 loop reads CASSQEVEGADTQYF. As DNA, the CDR3 is TGCGCCAGCAGCCAAGAGGTGGAGGGTGCAGATACGCAGTATTTT.

This chain links TRBV9 with TRBJ2-7; D is unclear. Germline V CDR1 and CDR2: SGDLS, YYNGEE. V gave up 0 bases and J gave up 3 bases, with 13 bases separating them. This CDR3 has 15 amino acids. Here the CDR3 DNA reads TGTGCCAGCAGCGTAGCCCCGGGTGGGTTCTACGAGCAGTACTTC. This translates into CASSVAPGGFYEQYF.

The chain joins TRBV4-2 to TRBJ2-1, with 7 bases that match TRBD2. V shed 4 bases and J 7 bases; nucleotides not matched to a gene: 10. This CDR3 contains 15 residues. Germline V lookup: CDR1 LGHNA, CDR2 YNFKEQ. CDR3 sequence reads: CASSPPGRVQNEQFF. CDR3 in DNA: TGTGCCAGCAGCCCCCCAGGGAGGGTCCAAAATGAGCAGTTCTTC.

The rearrangement joins TRBV13 to TRBJ2-5; 8 positions match TRBD2. CDR3 size: 17 residues. The germline CDR1 and CDR2 sequences are PRHDT and FYEKMQ (reference sequence). J lost 5 bases, V lost 0 bases, and 11 bases had no gene match. The CDR3 loop reads CASSLGPSAGGMETQYF. For the CDR3, the DNA is TGTGCCAGCAGCTTAGGCCCCTCTGCGGGAGGAATGGAGACCCAGTACTTC.

The chain couples TRBV6-4 to TRBJ2-3; TRBD2 is a possible D gene (5 bases). Per germline, CDR1 MRHNA and CDR2 SNTAGT. The CDR3 is made up of 14 amino acids. Trimming shortened V by 2 bases and J by 2 bases, and 8 bases separated the two germline ends. This chain's CDR3 is CASSDTADTDTQYF. The CDR3 DNA reads TGTGCCAGCAGTGACACAGCGGACACAGATACGCAGTATTTT.

The V and J genes are TRBV15 and TRBJ2-7; maybe TRBD2 (6 bases). The V gene lost 0 bases and the J gene lost 5 bases, with 14 bases spanning the gap. Germline lookup yields CDR1 LNHNV and CDR2 YYDKDF (reference sequence). This CDR3 has 15 residues. The CDR3, as DNA: TGTGCCACCAGCAGAGATCTTGGGGGAGGAAACGAGCAGTACTTC. It yields the protein CATSRDLGGGNEQYF.

V gene TRBV27 combines with J gene TRBJ2-7, with D possibly matching TRBD1 (5 bases). V was clipped by 2 bases and J by 2 bases, with 10 bases between them. Germline CDR1 and CDR2: MNHEY and SMNVEV (reference sequence). CDR3 size: 14 residues. CDR3 sequence reads: CASSLTGHTYEQYF. The CDR3 nucleotides are TGTGCCAGCAGTTTAACAGGACATACCTACGAGCAGTACTTC.

Of note for this clone: The same CDR3 arises from other DNA sequences in this sample as well. The CDR3 loop reads CASSIGGTYEQYF. The CDR3, as DNA: TGTGCCAGTAGTATCGGCGGGACCTACGAGCAGTACTTC. The J gene is TRBJ2-7, the V gene TRBV19; D possibly corresponds to TRBD2 (6 bases). In germline, CDR1 is LNHDA, CDR2 SQIVND (reference sequence). CDR3 length equals 13 residues. With 3 bases removed from V and 2 bases from J, the gap between germline ends came to 8 bases.

The CDR3 is CASSIGLAGSSYNEQFF. The CDR3 nucleotides read TGTGCCAGTAGTATAGGGCTAGCGGGAAGCTCCTACAATGAGCAGTTCTTC. The V gene is TRBV19, the J gene TRBJ2-1; TRBD2 aligns across 9 bases. This CDR3 region has 17 residues. The germline V gene has CDR1 LNHDA and CDR2 SQIVND (reference sequence). V shed 1 base, J shed 0 bases, and the junction held 4 bases outside the gene matches.

The rearrangement joins TRBV6-5 to TRBJ2-1, with 9 bases fitting TRBD2. The CDR3 runs 16 residues. Unmatched junction bases numbered 10, after V lost 3 bases and J lost 7 bases. Germline CDR1 MNHEY, CDR2 SVGAGI. Here the CDR3 reads CASSYVRSGSGNEQFF. The CDR3 coding sequence is TGTGCCAGCAGTTATGTTCGTAGCGGGAGTGGGAATGAGCAGTTCTTC.

CDR3 sequence (DNA): TGTGCCAGCAGTTGGACAGGGTCAACCGCTGGCTACACCTTC. Amino acid sequence: CASSWTGSTAGYTF. The chain links TRBV6-5 to TRBJ1-2; TRBD1 aligns across 8 bases. With V trimmed by 4 bases and J by 7 bases, 8 bases remained unmatched. The CDR3 loop spans 14 amino acids. CDR1 is MNHEY and CDR2 is SVGAGI in the germline V gene.

The chain joins TRBV6-1 to TRBJ2-5, with a tentative D call TRBD1 (5 bases). The CDR3 extends over 15 amino acids. V lost 6 bases to trimming and J lost 5 bases, with 19 bases between them. CDR1 and CDR2 from the germline V gene are MNHNS and SASEGT. CDR3 bases: TGTGCCAGCAGCTATTTTAGGGGAAGGCGGGAGACCCAGTACTTC. This gives the protein CASSYFRGRRETQYF.

This clone is a singleton in its sample. The chain couples TRBV7-9 to TRBJ1-4, with 8 bases matching TRBD1. CDR3 length equals 15 residues. Germline V gene data show CDR1 as SEHNR and CDR2 as FQNEAQ (reference sequence). The J segment lost 6 bases and the V segment lost 4 bases, leaving 7 bases of the junction unmatched. CDR3 coding DNA: TGTGCCAGCAGCTCGACGGACAGGGAGTATGAAAAACTGTTTTTT. Residues: CASSSTDREYEKLFF.

The rearrangement links TRBV9 to TRBJ2-7; 9 nucleotides line up with TRBD2. The CDR3 is 14 residues long. Per germline, CDR1 SGDLS and CDR2 YYNGEE. J gave up 2 bases and V 1 base, and 1 base lay outside the gene matches. CDR3 sequence (DNA): TGTGCCAGCAGCGTAACTAGCGGGCCCTACGAGCAGTACTTC. This encodes CASSVTSGPYEQYF. The full variable domain, its missing parts supplied by reference TRBV9 and TRBJ2-7, is DSGVTQTPKHLITATGQRVTLRCSPRSGDLSVYWYQQSLDQGLQFLIQYYNGEERAKGNILERFSAQQFPDLHSELNLSSLELGDSALYFCASSVTSGPYEQYFGPGTRLTVT.